This TCR beta chain was retrieved from a study of blood T cell repertoires in COVID-19 (dated by TCRdb to the early 2020s). Context from the whole study: Samples covering the acute and convalescent phases of COVID-19 were provided by collaborators in the United States, Italy and Spain. The dataset comprised deeply sampled blood TCRbeta repertoires from subjects exposed to, actively infected with, or recovered from COVID-19. HLA class I and class II types, where available, came from metadata supplied by the sample provider rather than from assay-based typing. The repertoires were made available in a free public database intended to serve as a resource for research on the immune response to SARS-CoV-2. The material from the prospective study consisted of cDNA or gDNA derived from T cells, B-cell-depleted T cells, or PBMCs. The samples were drawn from the first 160 participants of the ongoing ImmuneRACE study and from 1,254 subjects provided by 6 global collaborators. Sample metadata almost always included a de-identified subject ID, COVID-19 status, age in years and sex. What the authors observed across the whole study: Clinical and demographic metadata were provided uncurated, with the amount varying by source and participant.

V lost 1 base and J lost 5 bases; the stretch between them is 14 bases long. The germline V gene (reference sequence) gives CDR1 as SEHNR and CDR2 as FQNEAQ. Including the terminal cysteine and phenylalanine, the CDR3 comprises 15 residues. The entry retains the CDR3 DNA only, 45 bases that are in frame from base 1. Details on this clone: Its antigen remains undetermined. It has no much larger one-base neighbor in the sample; base qualities were not kept.

The collaborating institutions used their own protocols to collect whole blood in K2EDTA tubes. Collaborator samples were shipped for TCRbeta analysis as frozen whole blood, isolated PBMCs, or DNA extracted from either sample type. TCRbeta CDR3 regions were amplified from genomic DNA by means of the immunoSEQ Assay, a bias-controlled multiplex PCR. Per the original workflow: The number of nucleated cells in each sample was estimated from the amplification of reference gene primers within the assay. To quantify the absolute abundance of each unique TCRbeta CDR3 rearrangement, sequence reads were collapsed and filtered. For each sample, productive Simpson clonality was calculated as the square root of Simpson's diversity index across productive rearrangements. TCRdb limited this immuneACCESS table to in-frame rearrangements with V and J called. A share of clones is missing; checked studies link under half to unresolved V genes, and the rest is unexplained. The V and J calls and clone size come from that table; D and trimming were worked out from the DNA. Here the sample has around 46,000 clones; roughly 77% occur a single time. 20% of the sample lies in the top ten.

The specimen sequenced was peripheral blood. The TCR comes from a human donor with active or convalescent COVID-19. The donor label of this sample is uncertain. The V and J genes are TRBV7-9 and TRBJ2-5; D gene: possibly TRBD1, on 6 matching bases. CDR3 region: CASSLGQVGKETQYF. The DNA sequence is given as TGTGCCAGCAGCTTAGGACAGGTGGGAAAGGAGACCCAGTACTTC. With the rest looked up from the reference TRBV7-9 and TRBJ2-5 genes rather than sequenced, the full variable domain is DTGVSQNPRHKITKRGQNVTFRCDPISEHNRLYWYRQTLGQGPEFLTYFQNEAQLEKSRLLSDRFSAERPKGSFSTLEIQRTEQGDSAMYLCASSLGQVGKETQYFGPGTRLLVL.